This passage covers 3 T cell receptor beta chains from one sample sequenced in a study of type 1 and type 2 diabetes patients (dated by TCRdb to 2016 to 2017). TCRdb records Illumina MiSeq as the sequencer. TCRbeta CDR3 amplification used genomic DNA from the sorted T cell subsets as template. The TCRbeta CDR3 region was amplified by multiplex PCR with 30 forward and 13 reverse primers. The public sequencing data were trimmed at Q25 with fastp and processed into clonotypes with MiXCR by TCRdb, which kept only in-frame beta chains. Identical CDR3 protein sequences are pooled into one entry, listed with their most common genes and DNA. Present in this sample are about 270,000 distinct CDR3 sequences, roughly 48% of which were seen just once. The top ten clonotypes cover roughly an eighth of the sample. The sample was peripheral blood mononuclear cells (PBMCs). Receptor source: a man between 18 and 35 years old with type 2 diabetes.

V usage is TRBV29-1 and J usage is TRBJ2-5, with a possible D match to TRBD2 (5 bases). Trimming stripped 5 bases from V and 1 base from J, with 20 bases between. Germline CDR1 reads SQVTM; CDR2 reads ANQGSEA. This CDR3 is 16 amino acids long. The CDR3 spells CSVFSGLLISQETQYF. The DNA for the CDR3 is TGCAGCGTTTTTTCCGGACTGCTCATATCCCAAGAGACCCAGTACTTC.

V and J are TRBV7-2 and TRBJ2-1; weak D call: TRBD2 (5 bases). The CDR3 loop spans 14 amino acids. With 5 bases removed from V and 9 bases from J, the gap between germline ends came to 17 bases. Germline loops: CDR1 SGHTA, CDR2 FQGNSA. In DNA, the CDR3 is TGTGCCAGCAGCCCCCCTGTTTTTGGGAGTGAGCAGTTCTTC. This encodes CASSPPVFGSEQFF.

In this sample, this clonotype turned up a few times. A read error is possible here, since a much larger clone lies one base away. This chain uses TRBV19 with TRBJ1-1; D may be TRBD1 (5 bases). The germline gives CDR1 LNHDA, CDR2 SQIVND (reference sequence). The CDR3 length is 16 residues. The V and J ends lost 3 bases and 5 bases respectively, with 19 bases between them. The CDR3 DNA reads TGTGCCAGTAGTATTATGGGACGGCCTCTGAGTACTGAAGCTTTCTTT. It yields the protein CASSIMGRPLSTEAFF.